This T cell receptor beta chain was retrieved from a study of cytomegalovirus exposure and HLA in healthy donors. The PCR was carried out with 60 Vbeta primers and 13 Jbeta primers. Repertoires were generated with immunoSEQ multiplex PCR, while TCRdb's copy carries only in-frame clones and drops some. The data hold about 77,000 clones, with roughly 78% observed a single time. The CDR3 length is 18 residues. V shed 1 base, J shed 6 bases, and the junction held 8 bases outside the gene matches. Germline CDR1 LNHNV, CDR2 YYDKDF (reference sequence). The chain couples TRBV15 to TRBJ2-2; 13 nucleotides match TRBD2. This TCR was sampled from a middle-aged man in good health and CMV-seronegative. The sample comprised PBMCs. CDR3 nucleotide sequence: TGTGCCACCAGCAGAGTAACGTCGACTAGCGGGAGGCCCGGGGAGCTGTTTTTT. Translated, it gives CATSRVTSTSGRPGELFF.